The clone carrying this T cell receptor beta chain occurred a few times. Its antigen is not identified. This table comes from immunoSEQ multiplex PCR, and its TCRdb copy is limited to in-frame clones, with some not included. The sample yields 90,000 to 110,000 clones, approximately 88% seen once. The data were taken from a study of T cell responses to AZD1222 COVID-19 vaccine. Study-level points and caveats: Donors were mostly white British, more females; clonal diversity possibly underestimated. The study sampled repertoires only after the peak T cell response. As reported, nearly half of all spike-specific TCRs target variant regions that are unmutated.

Germline CDR1 and CDR2: SQVTM and ANQGSEA. CDR3 size: 13 residues. With V trimmed by 6 bases and J by 3 bases, 4 bases remained unmatched. This TCR derives from an adult in good health. This specimen consisted of peripheral blood, obtained on day 0 of MenACWY control vaccination. This sequence joins TRBV29-1 and TRBJ2-7, with TRBD2 matching 11 bases. The CDR3 is CSVLTSGNYEQYF. CDR3 DNA sequence: TGCAGCGTACTGACTAGCGGGAACTACGAGCAGTACTTC.